A selection of T cell receptor beta chains follows, all from one sample in a study of regulatory T cells in long-lasting Graves disease. TCRdb itself ran the multiplex PCR reads through MiXCR, one entry per CDR3 protein. The sample includes over 400,000 distinct CDR3 sequences, roughly 15% seen only once; the top ten take about 15%. These data also featured in a second study, about T cells in Graves' hyperthyroidism and ophthalmopathy.

The sample consisted of peripheral blood mononuclear cells (PBMCs), taken at new diagnosis, from a patient treated with antithyroid drugs. The receptors derive from a woman aged 50 to 60 with Graves disease. The CDR3 runs from the conserved cysteine through the conserved F or W. D genes are given only for firm matches. Expanded clones get a size class; other rows say once, few or many, or leave the size out.

TRBV9	NA	TRBJ2-2	NA	CASSAWSANTGELFF	TGTGCCAGCAGCGCCTGGAGCGCGAACACCGGGGAGCTGTTTTTT
TRBV28	NA	TRBJ1-5	many	CASSTGPAGPQHF	TGTGCCAGCAGTACCGGCCCTGCAGGGCCCCAGCATTTT
TRBV28	NA	TRBJ1-1	many	CASSSNTEAFF	TGTGCCAGCAGCTCGAACACTGAAGCTTTCTTT
TRBV5-1	NA	TRBJ1-2	few	CASSWGTNYGYTF	TGCGCCAGCAGCTGGGGGACTAACTATGGCTACACCTTC
TRBV10-3	NA	TRBJ1-5	many	CAINGQLNQPQHF	TGTGCCATCAATGGACAGCTAAATCAGCCCCAGCATTTT
TRBV7-9	TRBD1	TRBJ1-1	many	CASSLGGTAEDAFF	TGTGCCAGCAGCTTAGGGGGGACAGCCGAGGATGCTTTCTTT
TRBV3-1	NA	TRBJ1-5	many	CASSQAKEGQPQHF	TGTGCCAGCAGCCAAGCGAAAGAGGGTCAGCCCCAGCATTTT
TRBV2	NA	TRBJ2-1	many	CASSSATPSGEQFF	TGTGCCAGCAGTTCGGCTACGCCTAGTGGTGAGCAGTTCTTC
TRBV9	TRBD2	TRBJ2-1	NA	CASSVMSGSGNEQFF	TGTGCCAGCAGCGTAATGAGCGGGAGCGGCAATGAGCAGTTCTTC
TRBV25-1	TRBD1	TRBJ1-1	few	CASSRDSFNEAFF	TGTGCCAGCAGCAGGGACAGCTTTAATGAAGCTTTCTTT
TRBV7-6	TRBD2	TRBJ2-1	NA	CASSLDIAGVPYNEQFF	TGTGCCAGCAGCTTGGACATAGCGGGAGTCCCCTACAATGAGCAGTTCTTC
TRBV6-1	NA	TRBJ1-1	many	CASILGMGADTEAFF	TGTGCCAGCATCCTAGGGATGGGGGCGGACACTGAAGCTTTCTTT
TRBV5-1	TRBD1	TRBJ2-2	many	CASSLGDRHTGELFF	TGCGCCAGCAGCTTGGGGGACAGACACACCGGGGAGCTGTTTTTT
TRBV7-3	NA	TRBJ2-2	many	CASSLTGGTNTGELFF	TGTGCCAGCAGCTTAACAGGGGGAACGAACACCGGGGAGCTGTTTTTT
TRBV18	TRBD1	TRBJ2-5	many	CASSPQGAAQETQYF	TGTGCCAGCTCACCACAGGGGGCGGCCCAAGAGACCCAGTACTTC